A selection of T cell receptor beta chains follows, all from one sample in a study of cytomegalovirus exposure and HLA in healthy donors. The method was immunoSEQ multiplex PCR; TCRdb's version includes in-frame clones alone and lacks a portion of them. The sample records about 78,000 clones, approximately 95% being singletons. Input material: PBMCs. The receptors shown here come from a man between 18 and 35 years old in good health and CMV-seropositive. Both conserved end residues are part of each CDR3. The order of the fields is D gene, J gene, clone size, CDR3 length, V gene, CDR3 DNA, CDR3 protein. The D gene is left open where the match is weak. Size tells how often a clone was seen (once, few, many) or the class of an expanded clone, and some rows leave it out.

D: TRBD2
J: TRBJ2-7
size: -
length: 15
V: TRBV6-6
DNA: TGTGCCAGCAGTTACAAGGTAGCGGGGGCCTACGAGCAGTACTTC
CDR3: CASSYKVAGAYEQYF

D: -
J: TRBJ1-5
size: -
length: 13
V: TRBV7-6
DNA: TGTGCCAGCAGCCCCGGGGAGAATCAGCCCCAGCATTTT
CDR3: CASSPGENQPQHF

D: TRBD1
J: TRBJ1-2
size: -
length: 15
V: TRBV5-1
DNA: TGCGCCAGCAGCTTGGAAGGGACAGGGGCCTATGGCTACACCTTC
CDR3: CASSLEGTGAYGYTF

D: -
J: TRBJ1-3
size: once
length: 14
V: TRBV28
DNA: TGTGCCAGCAGTTTTCGGGGTACCGGAAACACCATATATTTT
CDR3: CASSFRGTGNTIYF

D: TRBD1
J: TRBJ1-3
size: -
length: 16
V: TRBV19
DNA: TGTGCCAGTAGTGCCCGGACAGGGAGCTCTGGAAACACCATATATTTT
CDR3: CASSARTGSSGNTIYF

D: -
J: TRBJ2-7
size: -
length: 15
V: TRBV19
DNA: TGTGCCAGTAGCCCAGGTGCAGGTGCCTCCTACGAGCAGTACTTC
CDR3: CASSPGAGASYEQYF

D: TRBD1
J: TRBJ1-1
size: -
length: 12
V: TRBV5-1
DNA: TGCGCCAGCGGGCAGGGGGACACTGAAGCTTTCTTT
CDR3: CASGQGDTEAFF

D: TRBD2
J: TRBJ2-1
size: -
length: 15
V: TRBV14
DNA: TGTGCCAGCAGCCATTTCGGGAGGGACGGCGATGAGCAGTTCTTC
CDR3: CASSHFGRDGDEQFF

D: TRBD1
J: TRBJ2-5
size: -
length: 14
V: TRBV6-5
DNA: TGTGCCAGCAGTCCGGGACAGGAATTTGAGACCCAGTACTTC
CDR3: CASSPGQEFETQYF

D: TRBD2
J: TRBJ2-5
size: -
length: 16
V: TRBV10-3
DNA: TGTGCCACCCGGGGAGGGCTTGGATTGAACCAAGAGACCCAGTACTTC
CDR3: CATRGGLGLNQETQYF

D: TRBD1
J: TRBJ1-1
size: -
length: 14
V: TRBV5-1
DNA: TGCGCCAGCAGAGACAGGGGGTGGGACACTGAAGCTTTCTTT
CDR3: CASRDRGWDTEAFF

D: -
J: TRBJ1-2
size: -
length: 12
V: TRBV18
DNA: TGTGCCAGCTCACCTATGGGAGGAGGCTACACCTTC
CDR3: CASSPMGGGYTF

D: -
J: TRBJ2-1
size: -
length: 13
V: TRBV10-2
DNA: TGCGCCAGCAATACGGGAGCTTACAATGAGCAGTTCTTC
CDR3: CASNTGAYNEQFF

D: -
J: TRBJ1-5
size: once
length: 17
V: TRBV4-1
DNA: TGCGCCAGCAGCCAACGGATCAGGGGCCCTAGCAATCAGCCCCAGCATTTT
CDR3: CASSQRIRGPSNQPQHF

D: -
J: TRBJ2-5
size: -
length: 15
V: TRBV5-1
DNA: TGCGCCAGCAGCTTGGCATGGAGCGACCAAGAGACCCAGTACTTC
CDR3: CASSLAWSDQETQYF

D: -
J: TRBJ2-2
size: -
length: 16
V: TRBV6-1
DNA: TGTGCCAGCAGTGAATTGAGCGGAGCGAACACCGGGGAGCTGTTTTTT
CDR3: CASSELSGANTGELFF

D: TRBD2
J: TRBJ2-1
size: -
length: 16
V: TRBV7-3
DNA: TGTGCCAGCAGCTCAACTAGCGCGAGCTCCTACAATGAGCAGTTCTTC
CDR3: CASSSTSASSYNEQFF

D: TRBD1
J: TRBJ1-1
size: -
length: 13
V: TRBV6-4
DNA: TGTGCCAGCAGTTGGACAGGGGACACTGAAGCTTTCTTT
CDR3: CASSWTGDTEAFF

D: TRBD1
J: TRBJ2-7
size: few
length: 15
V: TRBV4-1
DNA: TGCGCCAGCAGCCAAGTGGGGACAGGGGAATACGAGCAGTACTTC
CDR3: CASSQVGTGEYEQYF

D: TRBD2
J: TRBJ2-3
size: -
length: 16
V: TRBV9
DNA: TGTGCCAGCAGCGCCCGGGGGGGAGGGGTTGAAGATACGCAGTATTTT
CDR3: CASSARGGGVEDTQYF

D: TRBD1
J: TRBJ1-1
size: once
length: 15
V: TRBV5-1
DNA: TGCGCCAGCAGCTTGTCAGGGACAGTAGGTACTGAAGCTTTCTTT
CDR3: CASSLSGTVGTEAFF

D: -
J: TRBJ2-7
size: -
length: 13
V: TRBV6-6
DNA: TGTGCCAGCAGTTACGGCGGCATCGTCGAGCAGTACTTC
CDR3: CASSYGGIVEQYF

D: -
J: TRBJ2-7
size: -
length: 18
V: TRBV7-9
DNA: TGTGCCAGCAGCGCCCGGGAAGTTGGCCCTAGAGGGACCTACGAGCAGTACTTC
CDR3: CASSAREVGPRGTYEQYF

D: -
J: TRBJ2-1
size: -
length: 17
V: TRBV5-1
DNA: TGCGCCAGCAGCACCGCAGCTAGGTTTTCGGGGAACAATGAGCAGTTCTTC
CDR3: CASSTAARFSGNNEQFF

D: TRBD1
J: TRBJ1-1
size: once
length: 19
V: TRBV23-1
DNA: TGCGCCAGCAGTCAAGAGAGGGACAGGGGTCTTACAGTGAACACTGAAGCTTTCTTT
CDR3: CASSQERDRGLTVNTEAFF

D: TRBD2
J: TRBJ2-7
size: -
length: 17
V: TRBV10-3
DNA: TGTGCCATCAGTGAGTATTTGGCGGGACTAAGCACCTACGAGCAGTACTTC
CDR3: CAISEYLAGLSTYEQYF

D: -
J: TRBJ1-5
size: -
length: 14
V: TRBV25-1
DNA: TGTGACATCAGGGTTTTAAGGGAGAATCAGCCCCAGCATTTT
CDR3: CDIRVLRENQPQHF

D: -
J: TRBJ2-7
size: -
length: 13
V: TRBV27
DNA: TGTGCCAGCACCGCTACCTCGTCTTACGAGCAGTACTTC
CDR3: CASTATSSYEQYF

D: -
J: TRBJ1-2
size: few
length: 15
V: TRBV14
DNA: TGTGCCAGCAGCCAAGAGGGGCAGCCTCACTATGGCTACACCTTC
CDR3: CASSQEGQPHYGYTF

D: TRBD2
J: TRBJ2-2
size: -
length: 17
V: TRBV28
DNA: TGTGCCAGCAGTTTAGGGACTAGCGGGAGTAGTACCGGGGAGCTGTTTTTT
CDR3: CASSLGTSGSSTGELFF

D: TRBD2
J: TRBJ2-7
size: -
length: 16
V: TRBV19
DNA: TGTGCCAGTAGTATAACTAGCGGGAGACCCCCCTACGAGCAGTACTTC
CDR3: CASSITSGRPPYEQYF

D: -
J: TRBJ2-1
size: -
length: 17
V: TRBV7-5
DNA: TGTGTCAGAAGCTTCGGGCCACAGGGCCTATCCTACAATGAGCAGTTCTTC
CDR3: CVRSFGPQGLSYNEQFF

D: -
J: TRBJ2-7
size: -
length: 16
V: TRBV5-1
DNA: TGCGCCAGCAGCGCGGGCCGGGGGGCTAAGACGAGCGAGCAGTACTTC
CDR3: CASSAGRGAKTSEQYF

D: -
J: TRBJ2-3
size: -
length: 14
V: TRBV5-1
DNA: TGCGCCAGCAGCCCGCAGGGTACCACAGATACGCAGTATTTT
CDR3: CASSPQGTTDTQYF

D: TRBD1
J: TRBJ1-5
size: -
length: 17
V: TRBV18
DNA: TGTGCCAGCTCACCTATCCTGGGACAGGGAGGCAGTCAGCCCCAGCATTTT
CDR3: CASSPILGQGGSQPQHF

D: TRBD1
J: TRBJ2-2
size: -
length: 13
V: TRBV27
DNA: TGTGCCAGCTACAGGGGTGGCACCGGGGAGCTGTTTTTT
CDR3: CASYRGGTGELFF

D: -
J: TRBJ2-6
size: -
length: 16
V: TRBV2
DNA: TGTGCCAGCAGTCCCGACGGAGACTCTGGGGCCAACGTCCTGACTTTC
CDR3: CASSPDGDSGANVLTF

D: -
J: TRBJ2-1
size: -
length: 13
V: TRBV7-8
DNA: TGTGCCAGCAATCTAGTCTCCTACAATGAGCAGTTCTTC
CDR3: CASNLVSYNEQFF

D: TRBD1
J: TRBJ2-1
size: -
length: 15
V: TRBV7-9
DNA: TGTGCCAGCAGTCTTAAAGACAGGGGAGGCAATGAGCAGTTCTTC
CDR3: CASSLKDRGGNEQFF

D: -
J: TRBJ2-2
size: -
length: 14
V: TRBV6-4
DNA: TGTGCCAGCAGTGACGGGGGGAGCACCGGGGAGCTGTTTTTT
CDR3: CASSDGGSTGELFF

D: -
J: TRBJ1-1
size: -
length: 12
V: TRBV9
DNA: TGTGCCAGCAGCATGGACAGTTCTGAAGCTTTCTTT
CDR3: CASSMDSSEAFF

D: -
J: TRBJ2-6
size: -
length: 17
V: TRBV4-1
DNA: TGCGCCAGCAGCCAAGGGGCAGGGATGAGCGGGGCCAACGTCCTGACTTTC
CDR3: CASSQGAGMSGANVLTF

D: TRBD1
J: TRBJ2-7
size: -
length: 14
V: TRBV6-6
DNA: TGTGCCAGCAGCGTCCGGGACAGGGCCTACGAGCAGTACTTC
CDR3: CASSVRDRAYEQYF

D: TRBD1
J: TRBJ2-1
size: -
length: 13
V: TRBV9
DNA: TGTGCCAGCAGCGCGGACAGGGTCGGTGAGCAGTTCTTC
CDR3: CASSADRVGEQFF

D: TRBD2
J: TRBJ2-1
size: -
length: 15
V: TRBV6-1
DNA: TGTGCCAGCAGTTGGACTAGCGGGAGCCCCCCTGAGCAGTTCTTC
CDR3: CASSWTSGSPPEQFF

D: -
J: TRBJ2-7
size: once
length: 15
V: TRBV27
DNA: TGTGCCAGCAGTTTAGTGGGTCAGGGTCCCGGGGAGCAGTACTTC
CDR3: CASSLVGQGPGEQYF

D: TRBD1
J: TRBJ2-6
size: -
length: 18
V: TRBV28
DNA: TGTGCCAGCAGTACAAGGACAGGGGGCCGGTGGGGGGCCAACGTCCTGACTTTC
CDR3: CASSTRTGGRWGANVLTF

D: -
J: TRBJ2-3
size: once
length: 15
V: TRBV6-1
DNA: TGTGCCAGCAGTGAAAAGCACCTCTTCACAGATACGCAGTATTTT
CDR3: CASSEKHLFTDTQYF

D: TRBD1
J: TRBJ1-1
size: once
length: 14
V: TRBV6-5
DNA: TGTGCCAGCAGTTTCAAACAGGGGGGGATTGAAGCTTTCTTT
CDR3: CASSFKQGGIEAFF

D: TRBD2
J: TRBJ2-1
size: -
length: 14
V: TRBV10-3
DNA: TGTGCCATCAGTGAAAGTCCAGCGGGAGACGAGCAGTTCTTC
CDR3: CAISESPAGDEQFF

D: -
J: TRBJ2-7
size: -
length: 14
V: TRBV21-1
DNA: TGTGCCAGCAGCAAACGACAGGGCTCCTACGAGCAGTACTTC
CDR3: CASSKRQGSYEQYF

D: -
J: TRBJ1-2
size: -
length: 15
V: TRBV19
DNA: TGTGCCAGTACCCCAACGACAGGAGCAGACTATGGCTACACCTTC
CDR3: CASTPTTGADYGYTF

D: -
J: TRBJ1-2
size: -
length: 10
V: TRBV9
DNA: TGTGCCAGCTCGGGAGGGGGCTACACCTTC
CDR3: CASSGGGYTF

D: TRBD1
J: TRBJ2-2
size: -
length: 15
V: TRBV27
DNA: TGTGCCAGCAGTTTCGGACAGGGTGGTACCGGGGAGCTGTTTTTT
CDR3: CASSFGQGGTGELFF

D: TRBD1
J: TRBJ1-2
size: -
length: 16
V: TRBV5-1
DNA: TGCGCCAGCAGCCCAGAGGGCCCCGGGACAGACTATGGCTACACCTTC
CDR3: CASSPEGPGTDYGYTF